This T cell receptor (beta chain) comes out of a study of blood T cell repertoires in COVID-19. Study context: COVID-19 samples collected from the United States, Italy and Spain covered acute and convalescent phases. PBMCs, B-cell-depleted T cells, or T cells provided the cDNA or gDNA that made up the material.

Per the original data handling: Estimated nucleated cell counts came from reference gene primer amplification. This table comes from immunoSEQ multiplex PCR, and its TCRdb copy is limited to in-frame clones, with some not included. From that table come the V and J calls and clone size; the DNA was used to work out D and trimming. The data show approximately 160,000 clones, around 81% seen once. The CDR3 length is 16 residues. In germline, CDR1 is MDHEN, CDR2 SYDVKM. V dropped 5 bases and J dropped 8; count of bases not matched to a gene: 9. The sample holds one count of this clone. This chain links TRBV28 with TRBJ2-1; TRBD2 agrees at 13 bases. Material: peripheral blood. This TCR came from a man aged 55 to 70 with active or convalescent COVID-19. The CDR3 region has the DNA TGTGCCAGCAGTCTAACTAGCGGGAGGGCATCCGATGAGCAGTTCTTC. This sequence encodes CASSLTSGRASDEQFF.